This TCR beta chain was sequenced for a study of cytomegalovirus exposure and HLA in healthy donors. Study-level results: Altogether, about 160 TCR beta chains were recorded as cytomegalovirus-associated.

Germline assignment: CDR1 MRHNA and CDR2 SNTAGT. Trimming shortened V by 1 base and J by 4 bases, and 7 bases separated the two germline ends. The CDR3 loop spans 13 amino acids. In the case of this clone: Its cognate antigen is unknown.

PCR was performed using 60 Vbeta and 13 Jbeta primers. TCRdb's copy holds only in-frame clones and misses some; the assay was immunoSEQ multiplex PCR. The table has 150,000 to 200,000 clones, less than 75% seen once. The J gene is TRBJ1-1, the V gene TRBV6-4; D is possibly TRBD1 (5 bases). The specimen was PBMCs. This clonotype originated in a girl aged 5-17 years in good health and CMV-seronegative. Here the CDR3 reads CASSDFGGTEAFF. The CDR3 DNA reads TGTGCCAGCAGTGACTTCGGGGGCACTGAAGCTTTCTTT.